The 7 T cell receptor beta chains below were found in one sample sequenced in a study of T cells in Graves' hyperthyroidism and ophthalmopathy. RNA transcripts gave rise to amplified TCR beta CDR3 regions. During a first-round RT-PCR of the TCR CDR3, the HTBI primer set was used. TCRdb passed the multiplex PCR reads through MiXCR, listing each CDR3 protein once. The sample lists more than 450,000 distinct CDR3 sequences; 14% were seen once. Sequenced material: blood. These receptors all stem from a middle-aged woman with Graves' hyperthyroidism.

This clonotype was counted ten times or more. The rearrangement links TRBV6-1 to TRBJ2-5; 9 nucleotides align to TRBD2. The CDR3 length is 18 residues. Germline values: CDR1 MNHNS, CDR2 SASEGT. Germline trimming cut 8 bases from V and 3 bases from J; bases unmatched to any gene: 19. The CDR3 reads CASPQWDSGRGTEETQYF. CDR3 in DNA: TGTGCCAGCCCCCAATGGGATAGCGGGAGAGGTACGGAAGAGACCCAGTACTTC.

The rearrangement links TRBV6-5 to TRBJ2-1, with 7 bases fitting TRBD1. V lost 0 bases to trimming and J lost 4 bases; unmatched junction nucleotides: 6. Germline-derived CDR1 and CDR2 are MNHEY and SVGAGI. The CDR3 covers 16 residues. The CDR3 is CASSYSDRSGYNEQFF. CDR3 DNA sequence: TGTGCCAGCAGTTACTCGGACAGGAGCGGATACAATGAGCAGTTCTTC.

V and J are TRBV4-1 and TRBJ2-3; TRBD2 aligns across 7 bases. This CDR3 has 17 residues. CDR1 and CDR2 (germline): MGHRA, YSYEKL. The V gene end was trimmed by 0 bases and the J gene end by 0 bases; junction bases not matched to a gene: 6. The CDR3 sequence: CASSQDKTSSSTDTQYF. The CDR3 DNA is TGCGCCAGCAGCCAAGATAAGACTAGCAGTAGCACAGATACGCAGTATTTT.

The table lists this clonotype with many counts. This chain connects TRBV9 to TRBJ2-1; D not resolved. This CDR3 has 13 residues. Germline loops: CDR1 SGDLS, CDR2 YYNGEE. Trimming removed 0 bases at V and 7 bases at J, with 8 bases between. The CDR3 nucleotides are TGTGCCAGCAGCGTAGGGAGTCGGAATGAGCAGTTCTTC. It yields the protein CASSVGSRNEQFF.

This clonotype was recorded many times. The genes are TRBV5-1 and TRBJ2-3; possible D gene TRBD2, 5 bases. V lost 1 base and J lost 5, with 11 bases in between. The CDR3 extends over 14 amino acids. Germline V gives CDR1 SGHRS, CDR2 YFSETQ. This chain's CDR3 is CASSLNLAGDTQYF. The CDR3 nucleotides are TGCGCCAGCAGCTTGAATCTAGCCGGAGATACGCAGTATTTT.

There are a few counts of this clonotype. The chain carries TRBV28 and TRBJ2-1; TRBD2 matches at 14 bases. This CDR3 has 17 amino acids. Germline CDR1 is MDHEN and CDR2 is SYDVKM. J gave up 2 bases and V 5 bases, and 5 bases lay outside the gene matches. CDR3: CASSGTSGSPPYNEQFF. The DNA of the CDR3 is TGTGCCAGCAGTGGGACTAGCGGGAGCCCGCCCTACAATGAGCAGTTCTTC.

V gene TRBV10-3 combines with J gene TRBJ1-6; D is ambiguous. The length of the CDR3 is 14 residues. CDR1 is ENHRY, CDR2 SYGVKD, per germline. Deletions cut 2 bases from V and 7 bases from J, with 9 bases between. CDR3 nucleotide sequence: TGTGCCATCAGTGAGAAACAGATCAATTCACCCCTCCACTTT. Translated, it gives CAISEKQINSPLHF.